What follows are 24 T cell receptor beta chains derived from one specimen sequenced in a study of T cell responses to AZD1222 COVID-19 vaccine. Here immunoSEQ multiplex PCR was the method, and the copy in TCRdb shows in-frame clones only, minus some. The sample lists 120,000 to 150,000 clones; 89% were seen once. Sequencing used peripheral blood, obtained on day 0 of AZD1222 vaccination. These receptors all come from an adult in good health.

This clone showed up just once. V is TRBV15 and J is TRBJ1-6; D remains unclear. Trimming cost V 1 base and J 10 bases, with 11 bases left between them. In germline, CDR1 is LNHNV, CDR2 YYDKDF (reference sequence). The CDR3 spans 14 residues. The CDR3 DNA follows: TGTGCCACCAGCAGAGCGGATGAGGGATCACCCCTCCACTTT. Translation gives CATSRADEGSPLHF.

There are a few counts of this clone. The V and J genes are TRBV5-4 and TRBJ2-2; D is ambiguous. The CDR3 has 13 residues. Between the trimmed V and J ends, which lost 0 bases and 4 bases, there was a span of 4 bases. Per germline, CDR1 SGHNT and CDR2 YYREEE (reference sequence). CDR3 in amino acids: CASSLAGTGELFF. CDR3 nucleotide sequence: TGTGCCAGCAGCTTGGCCGGCACCGGGGAGCTGTTTTTT.

The gene calls are TRBV7-9 and TRBJ1-1; TRBD1 might be the D (5 bases). Trimming cost V 6 bases and J 5 bases, with 16 bases left between them. The CDR3 is made up of 14 amino acids. CDR1 is SEHNR and CDR2 is FQNEAQ in the germline V gene (reference sequence). The CDR3 sequence: CASRLEGKWTEAFF. The CDR3 bases are TGTGCCAGCAGACTCGAGGGGAAATGGACTGAAGCTTTCTTT. Full variable domain (missing parts from reference TRBV7-9 and TRBJ1-1): DTGVSQNPRHKITKRGQNVTFRCDPISEHNRLYWYRQTLGQGPEFLTYFQNEAQLEKSRLLSDRFSAERPKGSFSTLEIQRTEQGDSAMYLCASRLEGKWTEAFFGQGTRLTVV.

This chain connects TRBV6-1 to TRBJ1-2; D is undetermined. CDR1 MNHNS and CDR2 SASEGT come from the germline V gene. The V end lost 1 base, the J end lost 5 bases, and 5 bases lay between the germline ends. There are 12 residues in the CDR3. The CDR3: CASSEGQYGYTF. In DNA form, the CDR3 reads TGTGCCAGCAGTGAAGGGCAGTATGGCTACACCTTC.

The gene calls are TRBV7-2 and TRBJ2-3; D perhaps matches TRBD1 (6 bases). V was shortened by 2 bases and J by 2 bases, with 14 bases between the two germline ends. The CDR3 loop spans 16 amino acids. CDR1 is SGHTA and CDR2 is FQGNSA in the germline V gene. CDR3 coding DNA: TGTGCCAGCAGCTTACGCAGGGGTATAAACACAGATACGCAGTATTTT. Amino acids: CASSLRRGINTDTQYF.

This clone occurred a few times. This sequence joins TRBV6-2 or TRBV6-3 and TRBJ1-6; 9 nucleotides agree with TRBD1. The CDR3 spans 19 residues. Germline CDR1 reads MNHEY; CDR2 reads SVGEGT. J was trimmed by 7 bases and V by 2 bases; bases with no gene match: 15. The CDR3 sequence is CASSYGPLYRGRMNSPLHF. The CDR3, as DNA: TGTGCCAGCAGTTACGGTCCCCTGTACAGGGGGCGCATGAATTCACCCCTCCACTTT.

The V call is TRBV4-1, the J call TRBJ1-2; D unresolved. Between the trimmed V and J ends, which lost 3 bases and 6 bases, there was a span of 11 bases. Germline values: CDR1 MGHRA, CDR2 YSYEKL. The CDR3 is made up of 13 amino acids. This CDR3 reads CASSQGHLNGYTF. CDR3 nucleotides: TGCGCCAGCAGCCAGGGTCATCTTAATGGCTACACCTTC.

This chain links TRBV5-8 with TRBJ1-5; a weak D match, TRBD1 (6 bases). This CDR3 comprises 15 residues. The germline V gene encodes CDR1 SGHTS and CDR2 YDEGEE. V lost 4 bases to trimming and J lost 0 bases, with 11 bases between them. The CDR3 nucleotides are TGTGCCAGCAGCCCCGGGACACATAGCAATCAGCCCCAGCATTTT. It codes for CASSPGTHSNQPQHF.

This clone appeared a single time. The rearrangement links TRBV11-2 to TRBJ1-6; weak D call: TRBD1 (5 bases). V lost 1 base to trimming and J lost 10 bases, with 14 bases between them. This CDR3 has 15 amino acids. Germline V gene data show CDR1 as SGHAT and CDR2 as FQNNGV. The CDR3 reads CASSLVQGRGSPLHF. CDR3 DNA sequence: TGTGCCAGCAGCTTAGTCCAGGGACGAGGATCACCCCTCCACTTT.

This clone has only a few counts. This rearrangement joins TRBV18 to TRBJ2-3, with D possibly matching TRBD2 (5 bases). The CDR3 is made up of 13 amino acids. Deletions cut 8 bases from V and 5 bases from J, with 14 bases between. The germline gives CDR1 KGHSH, CDR2 LQKENI. CDR3: CASRSTSVDTQYF. The DNA for the CDR3 is TGTGCCAGCAGATCCACTAGTGTAGATACGCAGTATTTT.

The chain employs TRBV9 and TRBJ2-3; D unclear. The CDR3 has 14 residues. Germline V gene data show CDR1 as SGDLS and CDR2 as YYNGEE. With 1 base removed from V and 1 base from J, the gap between germline ends came to 7 bases. The DNA of the CDR3 is TGTGCCAGCAGCGTAAATCAGGGCACAGATACGCAGTATTTT. This sequence encodes CASSVNQGTDTQYF.

The rearrangement joins TRBV12-3 or TRBV12-4 to TRBJ2-2; D not certain. The CDR3 sequence is 11 residues long. V dropped 6 bases and J dropped 7 bases, with 6 bases sitting between them. CDR3 sequence (DNA): TGTGCCAGCAGAAATTACGGGGAGCTGTTTTTT. This encodes CASRNYGELFF.

In regard to this clone: At one end the junction does not follow the germline gene, possibly because of a read error. V usage is TRBV2 and J usage is TRBJ2-7, with TRBD2 identical over 7 bases. The CDR3 spans 14 residues. Per germline, CDR1 SNHLY and CDR2 FYNNEI. The DNA of the CDR3 is TGTGCCAGCAGGGAAGCGGGGAGGGGATACGAGCAGTACTTC. Amino acids: CASREAGRGYEQYF.

This rearrangement joins TRBV6-5 to TRBJ2-5; D call uncertain. The CDR3 totals 13 residues. The V end lost 7 bases, the J end lost 5 bases, and 14 bases lay between the germline ends. The V gene's germline CDR1 is MNHEY and CDR2 SVGAGI. CDR3 coding DNA: TGTGCCAGCACCGTTAGGGCCGGGGAGACCCAGTACTTC. It codes for CASTVRAGETQYF.

The rearrangement links TRBV18 to TRBJ1-6; D is possibly TRBD1 (6 bases). This CDR3 has 14 residues. V lost 1 base and J lost 10, with 11 bases in between. Germline V gene sequence: CDR1 KGHSH, CDR2 LQKENI. The CDR3 DNA follows: TGTGCCAGCTCACCACGGGGGCGAGACTCACCCCTCCACTTT. Its translation: CASSPRGRDSPLHF.

This chain connects TRBV7-9 to TRBJ2-5; 9 nucleotides align to TRBD1. The CDR3 runs to 17 residues. V was clipped by 5 bases and J by 4 bases; unmatched bases: 14. Germline V gene data show CDR1 as SEHNR and CDR2 as FQNEAQ (reference sequence). The CDR3 DNA reads as TGTGCCAGCAGCCTTACGTCTGCCGGGACAGGGAGAGAGACCCAGTACTTC. It specifies CASSLTSAGTGRETQYF.

The V gene is TRBV5-1, the J gene TRBJ1-1; D is possibly TRBD1 (5 bases). V was trimmed by 0 bases and J by 1 base, leaving 10 bases between them. CDR1 is SGHRS and CDR2 is YFSETQ in the germline V gene. The CDR3 runs to 15 residues. The CDR3 nucleotides are TGCGCCAGCAGCTTGGGGGGCATGACGAACACTGAAGCTTTCTTT. Translating it yields CASSLGGMTNTEAFF. Based on the CDR3 plus reference TRBV5-1 and TRBJ1-1, the full variable domain is KAGVTQTPRYLIKTRGQQVTLSCSPISGHRSVSWYQQTPGQGLQFLFEYFSETQRNKGNFPGRFSGRQFSNSRSEMNVSTLELGDSALYLCASSLGGMTNTEAFFGQGTRLTVV.

This chain connects TRBV6-5 to TRBJ1-2, with TRBD1 identical over 10 bases. Germline V CDR1 and CDR2: MNHEY, SVGAGI. The CDR3 has 13 amino acids. V dropped 5 bases and J dropped 7; count of bases not matched to a gene: 4. The CDR3 DNA sequence: TGTGCCAGCAGTAGGACAGGGGGTAGTGGCTACACCTTC. Translated, it gives CASSRTGGSGYTF.

This chain's CDR3 is CASLTPVGEQYF. The DNA for the CDR3 is TGTGCCAGCCTTACCCCGGTAGGCGAGCAGTACTTC. This chain connects TRBV6-6 to TRBJ2-7; no reliable D call. Trimming took off 8 bases at V and 6 bases at J, with 14 bases between the two ends. This CDR3 spans 12 amino acids. The germline CDR1 and CDR2 sequences are MNHNY and SVGAGI (reference sequence).

This clone was seen once. The chain employs TRBV13 and TRBJ2-1, with TRBD1 matching over 9 bases. The V gene's germline CDR1 is PRHDT and CDR2 FYEKMQ (reference sequence). The J segment lost 5 bases and the V segment lost 5 bases, leaving 16 bases of the junction unmatched. This CDR3 is built from 18 residues. CDR3 DNA: TGTGCCAGCAGCATTGGGACAGGGAGTCCTATCCAAAACAATGAGCAGTTCTTC. Its protein is CASSIGTGSPIQNNEQFF.

V and J are TRBV28 and TRBJ2-1; 7 bases match TRBD2. Per germline, CDR1 MDHEN and CDR2 SYDVKM. V dropped 10 bases and J dropped 2; count of bases not matched to a gene: 11. The CDR3 runs to 15 residues. CDR3 nucleotide sequence: TGTGCCATCACGGACGGGGGAGGGCCCTACAATGAGCAGTTCTTC. Amino acids: CAITDGGGPYNEQFF.

This chain connects TRBV10-3 to TRBJ2-7; D is perhaps TRBD1 or TRBD2 (5 bases each). Germline CDR1 ENHRY, CDR2 SYGVKD. V was pared by 4 bases and J by 2 bases, with 9 bases between. The CDR3 sequence is 13 residues long. The CDR3 reads CAISAGPAYEQYF. CDR3 sequence (DNA): TGTGCCATCAGTGCGGGACCGGCCTACGAGCAGTACTTC.

As DNA, the CDR3 is TGTGCCAGCAGCTTCCTCTCCGGGGCCTACAATGAGCAGTTCTTC. Its protein product is CASSFLSGAYNEQFF. The chain uses TRBV28 and TRBJ2-1, with D perhaps TRBD2 (5 bases). The CDR3 contains 15 residues. From germline, CDR1 is MDHEN and CDR2 SYDVKM. V lost 6 bases and J 2 bases, leaving 14 bases between the germline ends.

This chain links TRBV4-1 with TRBJ2-2; possible D gene TRBD2, 6 bases. This CDR3 spans 15 amino acids. In germline, CDR1 is MGHRA, CDR2 YSYEKL. With 3 bases removed from V and 3 bases from J, the gap between germline ends came to 11 bases. CDR3 in amino acids: CASSHGGSDTGELFF. DNA for the CDR3: TGCGCCAGCAGCCACGGGGGTTCGGACACCGGGGAGCTGTTTTTT.